This T cell receptor (beta chain) was recovered during a study of shared clonotypes between healthy human individuals. Note on this clone: The antigen is undetermined. The sample has other DNA sequences that encode this CDR3 too.

From germline, CDR1 is SGHTA and CDR2 FQGNSA. The V and J ends lost 1 base and 3 bases, in that order; junction bases with no gene match: 4. This CDR3 region has 15 residues. The assay was immunoSEQ multiplex PCR, and TCRdb's table has in-frame clones only and misses some. The repertoire consists of about 1 million clones, with 65% to 80% occurring once and the leading ten covering less than 1.5%. Notes on the study in general: An anticipated effect of sequencing depth on clonotype sharing among donors was recognized.

The donors, all of them Caucasian adults, lived in Nashville, Tennessee. The sequenced sample consisted of memory CD4+ T cells sorted from blood. The subset here: CD45RA-negative fraction. The chain has TRBV7-2 and TRBJ2-7; 9 bases line up with TRBD2. This TCR was recovered from a young man in good health. For the CDR3, the DNA is TGTGCCAGCAGCTTAGGCGGGAGGGGAAGCTACGAGCAGTACTTC. Its translation: CASSLGGRGSYEQYF.